A single sample gave rise to the 18 T cell receptor beta chains below, sequenced in a study of beta chain features in type 1 diabetes (dated by TCRdb to between 2017 and 2018). What the authors observed across the whole study: A moderate but significant shortening of TCRB CDR3 length was observed in type 1 diabetes patients in all four CD4+ subsets.

Antigens for these TCRs are unknown. Library prep was done by the immunoSEQ multiplex PCR assay. The High Capacity cDNA Reverse Transcription Kit was used to reverse transcribe all of the isolated RNA, meaning that expressed TCRB transcripts were what got sequenced. The table was pulled from immuneACCESS by TCRdb, which kept in-frame rearrangements only. Such tables lose some clones; where checked, under half of the loss comes from unresolved V genes, and the rest has no known cause. This sample has hundreds of thousands of clones in its table, and roughly 13% of those were observed once. Of the sample, 0.03% to 0.045% is held by the ten largest clones. The sequencing sample was made of naive CD4+ T cells from blood. The sample's cell subset or site label, decoded: true naive CD4+ T cells. The receptors shown here come from a man aged 18-30 years with type 1 diabetes.

The chain couples TRBV7-2 to TRBJ2-7; 14 bases are a match to TRBD2. This CDR3 has 19 residues. V lost 5 bases and J lost 5; bases outside the gene matches: 17. Germline values: CDR1 SGHTA, CDR2 FQGNSA. In nucleotides, the CDR3 is TGTGCCAGCAGCCTACCTGGGACTAGCGGGGGTGGGAACGGCCACGAGCAGTACTTC. Translated, it gives CASSLPGTSGGGNGHEQYF.

The chain combines TRBV4-1 with TRBJ2-1; 11 nucleotides line up with TRBD2. J gave up 8 bases and V 4 bases, and 10 bases lay outside the gene matches. This CDR3 contains 16 residues. The germline V gene has CDR1 MGHRA and CDR2 YSYEKL. CDR3 amino acids: CASSLFSGRAWYEQFF. The DNA for the CDR3 is TGCGCCAGCAGCCTGTTTAGCGGGAGGGCCTGGTATGAGCAGTTCTTC.

A few counts support this clone. The genes are TRBV5-4 and TRBJ2-1; D possibly corresponds to TRBD1 (6 bases). The CDR3 length is 14 residues. V was shortened by 2 bases and J by 2 bases, with 8 bases between the two germline ends. Germline loops: CDR1 SGHNT, CDR2 YYREEE (reference sequence). CDR3 sequence (DNA): TGTGCCAGCAGCTTACAGGGCCCCTACAATGAGCAGTTCTTC. Amino acids: CASSLQGPYNEQFF.

This chain uses TRBV4-3 with TRBJ1-4; D remains unclear. The V end was cut by 3 bases, the J end by 8 bases, with 16 bases between. Per the germline V gene, CDR1 is LGHNA and CDR2 is YSLEER. The length of the CDR3 is 15 residues. The CDR3 region is CASSQKWGEEEKLFF. CDR3 bases: TGCGCCAGCAGCCAGAAGTGGGGAGAAGAGGAAAAACTGTTTTTT.

This clone was seen a few times. This sequence joins TRBV30 and TRBJ2-5; D unclear. The CDR3 consists of 13 residues. The V gene lost 0 bases and the J gene lost 5 bases, with 10 bases spanning the gap. Germline V gene data show CDR1 as GTSNPN and CDR2 as SVGIG (reference sequence). The CDR3 reads CAWSVFSRETQYF. DNA for the CDR3: TGTGCCTGGAGTGTATTCTCGAGGGAGACCCAGTACTTC.

This chain uses TRBV15 with TRBJ2-4; weak D call: TRBD2 (6 bases). Trimming left V 0 bases short and J 8 bases short, with 14 bases between. The germline V gene has CDR1 LNHNV and CDR2 YYDKDF (reference sequence). This CDR3 has 15 residues. CDR3 coding DNA: TGTGCCACCAGCAGAGAACAGCGGGCCTTAGACATTCAGTACTTC. This codes for CATSREQRALDIQYF. Using reference TRBV15 and TRBJ2-4 for the parts outside the CDR3, the full variable domain is DAMVIQNPRYQVTQFGKPVTLSCSQTLNHNVMYWYQQKSSQAPKLLFHYYDKDFNNEADTPDNFQSRRPNTSFCFLDIRSPGLGDTAMYLCATSREQRALDIQYFGAGTRLSVL.

This clone showed up just a few times. Distinct nucleotide sequences in the sample also encode this CDR3. The genes are TRBV7-9 and TRBJ1-2; D might be TRBD1 (5 bases). Looked up from germline, CDR1 is SEHNR and CDR2 is FQNEAQ (reference sequence). This CDR3 region has 12 residues. V lost 2 bases and J lost 4, with 5 bases in between. The CDR3 is CASSLTGYGYTF. Written as DNA, the CDR3 is TGTGCCAGCAGCTTAACAGGCTATGGCTACACCTTC.

V is TRBV6-6 and J is TRBJ2-5; 9 bases map to TRBD2. V shed 4 bases, J shed 4 bases, and the junction held 1 base outside the gene matches. There are 13 residues in the CDR3. Germline values: CDR1 MNHNY, CDR2 SVGAGI (reference sequence). The CDR3 region has the DNA TGTGCCAGCAGTTTAGCGGGAGCAGAGACCCAGTACTTC. This codes for CASSLAGAETQYF.

The CDR3 is CASSLGGQGRSSGELFF. The CDR3 DNA sequence: TGTGCCAGCAGCTTGGGGGGCCAGGGCCGTTCCTCCGGGGAGCTGTTTTTT. V usage is TRBV5-4 and J usage is TRBJ2-2; tentatively, D is TRBD1 (5 bases). In germline, CDR1 is SGHNT, CDR2 YYREEE (reference sequence). The CDR3 sequence is 17 residues long. V shed 0 bases and J shed 6 bases, with 18 bases lying between them.

This clone was detected only a few times. The chain is built from TRBV4-3 and TRBJ1-3; no definite D call. Looked up from germline, CDR1 is LGHNA and CDR2 is YSLEER. Trimming removed 4 bases from V and 1 base from J, with 11 bases in between. The CDR3 is made up of 15 amino acids. CDR3 loop: CASSPTVPSGNTIYF. CDR3 bases: TGCGCCAGCAGCCCAACAGTGCCTTCTGGAAACACCATATATTTT.

This clone was seen a few times. V usage is TRBV18 and J usage is TRBJ2-5; 7 bases are shared with TRBD1. The CDR3 spans 16 residues. The V gene end was trimmed by 1 base and the J gene end by 5 bases; junction bases not matched to a gene: 10. The germline V gene has CDR1 KGHSH and CDR2 LQKENI. The CDR3 bases are TGTGCCAGCTCACCACAGACACCGGGCAGGGGGGAGACCCAGTACTTC. This sequence encodes CASSPQTPGRGETQYF.

In this sample, this clone turned up a few times. The chain recombines TRBV29-1 with TRBJ2-5; D not resolved. The better agreement between TRBJ2-7 and the DNA end casts doubt on the J call. Germline V gene data show CDR1 as SQVTM and CDR2 as ANQGSEA. The CDR3 covers 12 residues. Written as DNA, the CDR3 is TGCAGCGTTGAGTCCAAAGGGTACGAGCAGTACTTC. Its protein is CSVESKGYEQYF.

This chain uses TRBV21-1 with TRBJ2-1; TRBD2, the D gene given by the table, was not confirmed from the DNA. TRBV21-1 represents a pseudogene. The CDR3 runs 15 residues. CDR3 sequence: CASSRGLVWVDEQFF. The CDR3 nucleotides are TGTGCCAGCAGCAGGGGACTAGTTTGGGTCGATGAGCAGTTCTTC.

The chain is built from TRBV6-5 and TRBJ1-1; no definite D call. V was pared by 2 bases and J by 6 bases, with 13 bases between. This CDR3 has 14 residues. The germline CDR1 and CDR2 sequences are MNHEY and SVGAGI. This CDR3 is CASSYGSGVPEAFF. Written as DNA, the CDR3 is TGTGCCAGCAGTTACGGTTCTGGGGTCCCTGAAGCTTTCTTT.

The table lists this clone with a few counts. V and J are TRBV9 and TRBJ1-1; no clear D gene. The CDR3 runs 15 residues. Trimming cost V 0 bases and J 0 bases, with 9 bases left between them. Germline CDR1 SGDLS, CDR2 YYNGEE. The CDR3 spells CASSVAGDMNTEAFF. For the CDR3, the DNA is TGTGCCAGCAGCGTAGCTGGGGATATGAACACTGAAGCTTTCTTT.

This chain links TRBV4-3 with TRBJ2-3; D is ambiguous. Per the germline V gene, CDR1 is LGHNA and CDR2 is YSLEER. V lost 4 bases, J lost 4 bases, and 15 bases lay in between. This CDR3 is 15 amino acids long. CDR3 in DNA: TGCGCCAGCAGCCGCATATTGATGAGAGCAGATACGCAGTATTTT. It translates to CASSRILMRADTQYF.

V is TRBV25-1 and J is TRBJ2-5; TRBD1 is a possible D gene (6 bases). This CDR3 is 16 amino acids long. Trimming left V 4 bases short and J 2 bases short, with 17 bases between. Per germline, CDR1 MGHDK and CDR2 SYGVNS. The CDR3 DNA reads as TGTGCCAGCAGTGGCCTCAGGGGCCCACCACAAGAGACCCAGTACTTC. It codes for CASSGLRGPPQETQYF.

This clone was seen more than once but under ten times. Other nucleotide sequences in the sample specify the same CDR3. The chain recombines TRBV7-9 with TRBJ2-7; no definite D call. V lost 1 base and J 2 bases, leaving 3 bases between the germline ends. The CDR3 runs to 12 residues. Germline V gives CDR1 SEHNR, CDR2 FQNEAQ (reference sequence). The CDR3 protein is CASSLEPYEQYF. In DNA form, the CDR3 reads TGTGCCAGCAGCTTAGAACCCTACGAGCAGTACTTC.